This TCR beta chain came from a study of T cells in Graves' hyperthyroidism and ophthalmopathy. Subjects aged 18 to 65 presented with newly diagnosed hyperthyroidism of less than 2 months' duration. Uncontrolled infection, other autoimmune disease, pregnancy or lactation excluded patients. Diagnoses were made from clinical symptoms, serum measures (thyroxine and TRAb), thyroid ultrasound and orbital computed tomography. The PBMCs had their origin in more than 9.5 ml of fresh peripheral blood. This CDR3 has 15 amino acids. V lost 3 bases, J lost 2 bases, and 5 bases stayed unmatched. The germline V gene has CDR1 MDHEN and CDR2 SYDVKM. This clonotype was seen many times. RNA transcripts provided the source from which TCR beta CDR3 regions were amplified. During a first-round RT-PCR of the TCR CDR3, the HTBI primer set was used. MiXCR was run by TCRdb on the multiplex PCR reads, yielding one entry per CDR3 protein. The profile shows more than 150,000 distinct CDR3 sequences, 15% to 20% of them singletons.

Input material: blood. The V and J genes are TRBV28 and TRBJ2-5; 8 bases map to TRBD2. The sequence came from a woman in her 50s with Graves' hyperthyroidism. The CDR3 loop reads CASSFWLAGQETQYF. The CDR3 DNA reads TGTGCCAGCAGTTTTTGGCTAGCGGGTCAAGAGACCCAGTACTTC.